This is a list of T cell receptor beta chains from one sample in a study of blood T cell repertoires in COVID-19. Clones were read by immunoSEQ multiplex PCR, and TCRdb kept only the in-frame ones, dropping some. The sample consists of around 150,000 clones, roughly four fifths of them appearing once. Sequenced sample: peripheral blood. These receptors were taken from a man between 60 and 70 years old with active or convalescent COVID-19. The CDR3 runs from the conserved cysteine through the conserved F or W. The D gene is left open where the match is weak. Rows may omit the clone size; those that give it use once, few, many or a size class.

DNA: TGTGCCAGCAGCGTAGGAGGACTAGCGGGATTCGATGAGCAGTTCTTC
CDR3: CASSVGGLAGFDEQFF
J: TRBJ2-1
D: TRBD2
size: NA
V: TRBV9

DNA: TGCGCCAGCAGCTTGTTGACAGCTGACTATGGCTACACCTTC
CDR3: CASSLLTADYGYTF
J: TRBJ1-2
D: NA
size: NA
V: TRBV5-1

DNA: TGCGCCAGCAGCCGGACTAGCGGGGGGGCTGGTGAGCAGTTCTTC
CDR3: CASSRTSGGAGEQFF
J: TRBJ2-1
D: TRBD2
size: NA
V: TRBV5-1

DNA: TGTGCCAGCAGCGCGGGCAGGGCGCATGGCTCCTATAATTCACCCCTCCACTTT
CDR3: CASSAGRAHGSYNSPLHF
J: TRBJ1-6
D: NA
size: NA
V: TRBV9

DNA: TGCGCCAGCAGTGGCCAGATGAACACTGAAGCTTTCTTT
CDR3: CASSGQMNTEAFF
J: TRBJ1-1
D: NA
size: few
V: TRBV10-2

DNA: TGTGCCATCAGGCTCGGGACAGGGAGCCAAGAGACCCAGTACTTC
CDR3: CAIRLGTGSQETQYF
J: TRBJ2-5
D: TRBD1
size: NA
V: TRBV10-3

DNA: TGTGCCAGCAGCTTGGGGGGAGTGTACGAGCAGTACTTC
CDR3: CASSLGGVYEQYF
J: TRBJ2-7
D: NA
size: NA
V: TRBV11-3

DNA: TGTGCCAGCAGCTTAGCGGGGGGCCAAGAGACCCAGTACTTC
CDR3: CASSLAGGQETQYF
J: TRBJ2-5
D: NA
size: NA
V: TRBV11-1

DNA: TGTGCCAGCAGTGACTCTAGCTTCGCCGGGGAGCTGTTTTTT
CDR3: CASSDSSFAGELFF
J: TRBJ2-2
D: NA
size: NA
V: TRBV6-4

DNA: TGTGCCAGCAGTCCTAGGACAGGGGGAATCTATGGCTACACCTTC
CDR3: CASSPRTGGIYGYTF
J: TRBJ1-2
D: TRBD1
size: many
V: TRBV28

DNA: TGTGCCAGCAGCCCGCTGGGGCCCCAAGAGACCCAGTACTTC
CDR3: CASSPLGPQETQYF
J: TRBJ2-5
D: NA
size: once
V: TRBV3-1/TRBV3-2

DNA: TGTGCCAGTAGTAACCGGACAGGGGTCTACAATGAGCAGTTCTTC
CDR3: CASSNRTGVYNEQFF
J: TRBJ2-1
D: TRBD1
size: NA
V: TRBV19

DNA: TGTGCCAGCAGCTTATGGTCCCGGACACCTAGCCAAGAGACCCAGTACTTC
CDR3: CASSLWSRTPSQETQYF
J: TRBJ2-5
D: NA
size: NA
V: TRBV7-9

DNA: TGTGCCAGCAGTTTGTCCTCCGGGACTAGCGGCACGATTACCTACGAGCAGTACTTC
CDR3: CASSLSSGTSGTITYEQYF
J: TRBJ2-7
D: TRBD2
size: NA
V: TRBV28

DNA: TGCAGCGTTGTGTGGCAGGGAGGATCCAAAAACATTCAGTACTTC
CDR3: CSVVWQGGSKNIQYF
J: TRBJ2-4
D: NA
size: NA
V: TRBV29-1

DNA: TGTCCCCGCCGGGCGGGGGGGGACACCGGGGAGCTGTTTTTT
CDR3: CPRRAGGDTGELFF
J: TRBJ2-2
D: TRBD2
size: NA
V: TRBV5-4

DNA: TGTGCCAGCAGCTTAAATAGGGTCCTACTAGCGGGAGCTTACAATGAGCAGTTCTTC
CDR3: CASSLNRVLLAGAYNEQFF
J: TRBJ2-1
D: TRBD2
size: NA
V: TRBV7-9

DNA: TGTGCCAGCAGCCCGGACCTAGCGGGGCGGGGAGAGACCCAGTACTTC
CDR3: CASSPDLAGRGETQYF
J: TRBJ2-5
D: TRBD2
size: NA
V: TRBV11-2

DNA: TGCAGCGTCGCGGGGAGTAGTTGGTACACTGAAGCTTTCTTT
CDR3: CSVAGSSWYTEAFF
J: TRBJ1-1
D: NA
size: NA
V: TRBV29-1

DNA: TGTGCCAGCACTCTGGGAGCGAGCACAGATACGCAGTATTTT
CDR3: CASTLGASTDTQYF
J: TRBJ2-3
D: NA
size: few
V: TRBV11-2

DNA: TGTGCCAGCTCATCTAGGGACTTAATGGGCGGGAACACTGAAGCTTTCTTT
CDR3: CASSSRDLMGGNTEAFF
J: TRBJ1-1
D: NA
size: NA
V: TRBV18

DNA: TGTGCCAGCACCCCCTCGGGGGGCGCGAACACCATATATTTT
CDR3: CASTPSGGANTIYF
J: TRBJ1-3
D: NA
size: NA
V: TRBV2

DNA: TGCGCCAGCAGCTTGGAGGGGTGGTACTCAATCCAAGAGACCCAGTACTTC
CDR3: CASSLEGWYSIQETQYF
J: TRBJ2-5
D: NA
size: NA
V: TRBV5-1

DNA: TGTGCCAGCAGCCAAGATCCCACCAGGATAGATCAGCCCCAGCATTTT
CDR3: CASSQDPTRIDQPQHF
J: TRBJ1-5
D: NA
size: few
V: TRBV4-2

DNA: TGTGCCAGCAGTTCCGGACTAGCGGGAGCCCAAGAGACCCAGTACTTC
CDR3: CASSSGLAGAQETQYF
J: TRBJ2-5
D: TRBD2
size: NA
V: TRBV11-1

DNA: TGTGCCAGCAGCCACCCCGGGACAAGGGACTACAATGAGCAGTTCTTC
CDR3: CASSHPGTRDYNEQFF
J: TRBJ2-1
D: NA
size: NA
V: TRBV7-2

DNA: TGTGCCATCAGTGAGGTATTGCGAGTTGAAGCTTTCTTT
CDR3: CAISEVLRVEAFF
J: TRBJ1-1
D: NA
size: NA
V: TRBV10-3

DNA: TGCGCCAGCAGCTCCGGACAGGATTTTTCTGAAGCTTTCTTT
CDR3: CASSSGQDFSEAFF
J: TRBJ1-1
D: TRBD1
size: NA
V: TRBV5-1

DNA: TGTGCCAGCTCACCATTCATCTGGACAGATACTAGCACAGATACGCAGTATTTT
CDR3: CASSPFIWTDTSTDTQYF
J: TRBJ2-3
D: NA
size: few
V: TRBV18

DNA: TGCAGCGTTGAAGATCTAGCGGGAGGGAGGTATTTTGAGCAGTTCTTC
CDR3: CSVEDLAGGRYFEQFF
J: TRBJ2-1
D: TRBD2
size: NA
V: TRBV29-1

DNA: TGTGCCAGCTCACCGTCGGTCCCCGCTAACTATGGCTACACCTTC
CDR3: CASSPSVPANYGYTF
J: TRBJ1-2
D: NA
size: NA
V: TRBV18

DNA: TGCGCCAGCCGAAACGGGGAGGGGACCAACACCGGGGAGCTGTTTTTT
CDR3: CASRNGEGTNTGELFF
J: TRBJ2-2
D: TRBD2
size: few
V: TRBV4-1

DNA: TGTGCCAGCAGTGCTCTAGCGGGAACTGGGAATGAGCAGTTCTTC
CDR3: CASSALAGTGNEQFF
J: TRBJ2-1
D: TRBD2
size: NA
V: TRBV2

DNA: TGTGCCAGCAGCGTGTCAGGGGGCACTGAAGCTTTCTTT
CDR3: CASSVSGGTEAFF
J: TRBJ1-1
D: TRBD1
size: once
V: TRBV9

DNA: TGCGCCAGCACCCCTCGAGACACCGGGGAGCTGTTTTTT
CDR3: CASTPRDTGELFF
J: TRBJ2-2
D: NA
size: NA
V: TRBV10-1

DNA: TGTGCCAGCTCTCAAAATGGGGGCGTCACTGAAGCTTTCTTT
CDR3: CASSQNGGVTEAFF
J: TRBJ1-1
D: NA
size: NA
V: TRBV18

DNA: TGTGCCAGCAGTGAGGGGACTAGCGGGGGTCGCGAGACCCAGTACTTC
CDR3: CASSEGTSGGRETQYF
J: TRBJ2-5
D: TRBD2
size: NA
V: TRBV2

DNA: TGCGCCAGCAGCTTGGGGCTCGGAGTTAAAGAGACCCAGTACTTC
CDR3: CASSLGLGVKETQYF
J: TRBJ2-5
D: NA
size: few
V: TRBV5-1

DNA: TGTGCCAGCAGCCGGGACAAAAACTATGGCTACACCTTC
CDR3: CASSRDKNYGYTF
J: TRBJ1-2
D: NA
size: NA
V: TRBV7-6

DNA: TGCGCCAGCAGCGCTCAGAATGGCTATGGCTACACCTTC
CDR3: CASSAQNGYGYTF
J: TRBJ1-2
D: NA
size: NA
V: TRBV10-1

DNA: TGTGCCAGCAGTACCCGCGGGACAGGGTCTTACGAGCAGTACTTC
CDR3: CASSTRGTGSYEQYF
J: TRBJ2-7
D: TRBD1
size: NA
V: TRBV6-5